This T cell receptor (beta chain) was identified in a study of blood T cells in healthy people across ages (dated by TCRdb to between 2014 and 2017). Study-wide context: In model experiments, roughly one uniquely barcoded TCR beta cDNA molecule per two T cells was captured by template switching. The study measured age-related changes in TCR beta repertoire diversity using deep sequencing normalized with unique cDNA molecular identifiers. Donors were grouped into four age groups: young (average approximately 16 years), middle-aged (39), aged (62) and long-lived (about 89). To avoid experimental bias, donors of different ages were randomly spread across the sequencing lanes. Two additional independent replicas of 1 million unique cDNA reads from the same blood draw were analyzed for two donors (one aged 18 to 30 and one aged 80 or older). Here is what the overall study found, with its caveats: Observed TCR beta diversity correlated strongly with the percentage of naive T cells measured by flow cytometry. Estimates of total diversity from one million sequenced T cells were regarded as lower bounds and underestimates. Because donor CMV infection status was unknown, age-related changes in expanded clonotypes were potentially confounded. Compared with the aged group, the long-lived group had more naive CD4+ T cells, fewer expanded clones and increased TCR diversity, suggesting age selection. Observed TCR beta diversity per million T cells fell roughly linearly with age, and a significant reduction was already apparent by age roughly 40. Since profiling was done on bulk unsorted PBMCs, naive and antigen-experienced compartments could not be conclusively compared.

Notes on this clonotype: No antigen is known for it. Base-call qualities are not available, and no considerably larger clone is one nucleotide away.

Systemically healthy Caucasian individuals from Russia, some 36 in total and aged about 6 to 95 years, were included as donors. Each donor gave about 9.8 milliliters of peripheral blood, drawn into EDTA-treated Vacutainer tubes. Ficoll-Paque density-gradient centrifugation was used to isolate PBMCs, with at least 7 million per sample. Total RNA, at least 6 micrograms per sample, was extracted from PBMCs with Trizol reagent. The percentages of naive CD45RAhigh/CD27high T cells were determined by flow cytometry on a PBMC aliquot from every donor. The germline V gene yields MGHRA for CDR1 and YSYEKL for CDR2. The CDR3 numbers 14 residues from cysteine through phenylalanine. CDR3 DNA is the only sequence kept; it has 42 bases, read in frame from the first base. Germline trimming amounts to 3 bases on V and 5 bases on J, with 5 as the count of junction bases outside the gene matches. Libraries came from 5' RACE. Sequencing relied on an Illumina HiSeq 2500. A second roughly 7 to 11 cycle PCR used a sample-barcoded 5' primer and a J-beta primer mix. A template-switch 5' adaptor carrying 12 random nucleotides introduced a unique molecular identifier onto each TCR beta cDNA molecule. Each sample yielded at least 2.5 million CDR3-containing paired-end reads. The Mint cDNA synthesis kit, primed by a TRBC-specific oligonucleotide, was used to synthesize first-strand cDNA from all RNA. All cDNA was treated with uracil-DNA glycosylase and then went through a first 18-cycle PCR with the universal primers M1SS and BC2_uni_R. Under the source paper's analysis protocol: For normalization, 1 million high-quality reads, each with a distinct molecular identifier, were randomly selected from each sample. Instead of being binned into consensus sequences, reads with shared molecular identifiers were discarded. MiTCR, set to a Q25 quality threshold and the strictest error-elimination algorithm, was used for CDR3 identification, clonotype clustering and error correction. A nonparametric unseen species model with Euler transformation was used to estimate a lower bound on total TCR beta diversity. The public reads were reanalyzed by TCRdb: fastp trimming at Q25, MiXCR alignment, in-frame beta chains only. Every entry covers one CDR3 protein and lists the most common genes and DNA from its rows. The V and J calls and clone size come from TCRdb's table, not from the authors' own analysis. The sample includes approximately 800,000 distinct CDR3 sequences, with about 55% observed a single time. The top ten hold approximately 40% of the sample.

The sequence derives from a man aged 80 or over in good health. The sequenced sample was blood. The chain was built from TRBV4-1 and TRBJ1-2; 8 bases in between match TRBD1. The CDR3 in this case is CASSQEDRDYGYTF. The sequence in DNA is TGCGCCAGCAGCCAGGAGGACAGGGATTATGGCTACACCTTC.